These T cell receptor beta chains were read from a single sample in a study of T cells in Graves' hyperthyroidism and ophthalmopathy. TCRdb reprocessed the multiplex PCR reads via MiXCR and lists one record per CDR3 protein. The sample has about 640,000 distinct CDR3 sequences, around 20% seen once. The sequencing sample was made of blood. All receptors derive from a man aged 25-45 years with Graves' ophthalmopathy. The CDR3 runs from the conserved cysteine through the conserved F or W. The order of the fields is D gene, J gene, clone size, V gene, CDR3 protein, CDR3 DNA. A D gene is named only where the DNA matches it firmly. Clone size appears in some rows only: once, few, many, or a class for an expanded clone.

>-|TRBJ2-3|many|TRBV7-2
CASSPGRGGSTDTQYF
TGTGCCAGCAGTCCGGGCCGCGGAGGGAGCACAGATACGCAGTATTTT
>-|TRBJ2-7|-|TRBV14
CASSRGPSSIEQYF
TGTGCCAGCAGCCGGGGTCCTTCTTCGATCGAGCAGTACTTC
>TRBD2|TRBJ2-3|many|TRBV10-2
CASSIAGSPDTQYF
TGCGCCAGCAGTATAGCGGGATCCCCAGATACGCAGTATTTT
>-|TRBJ1-2|-|TRBV6-1
CASRREAGYGYTF
TGTGCCAGCAGGAGGGAGGCTGGCTATGGCTACACCTTC
>-|TRBJ2-1|few|TRBV6-2/TRBV6-3
CASSYSTGPNEQFF
TGTGCCAGCAGTTACTCGACAGGTCCCAATGAGCAGTTCTTC
>-|TRBJ1-1|-|TRBV30
CAWNFPGTPNTEAFF
TGTGCCTGGAATTTCCCCGGGACACCGAACACTGAAGCTTTCTTT
>-|TRBJ2-1|few|TRBV19
CASSILFGTDNEQFF
TGTGCCAGTAGTATTTTGTTCGGGACGGACAATGAGCAGTTCTTC
>TRBD1|TRBJ2-5|-|TRBV15
CATSVTGGEDLETQYF
TGTGCCACCAGCGTCACAGGGGGAGAGGACCTGGAGACCCAGTACTTC
>-|TRBJ2-7|-|TRBV10-3
CAIKNSYEQYF
TGTGCCATCAAGAACAGTTACGAGCAGTACTTC
>-|TRBJ2-7|few|TRBV20-1
CSAMRPATGGEQYF
TGCAGTGCTATGAGACCCGCCACTGGCGGCGAGCAGTACTTC
>-|TRBJ1-5|-|TRBV24-1
CARGRERSNRPQHF
TGTGCCAGGGGGAGGGAGAGAAGCAATCGGCCCCAGCATTTT
>-|TRBJ2-2|-|TRBV20-1
CSARVLQNTGELFF
TGCAGTGCTAGGGTCCTCCAGAACACCGGGGAGCTGTTTTTT
>-|TRBJ2-7|-|TRBV9
CASSAWITPYEQYF
TGTGCCAGCAGCGCCTGGATCACCCCCTACGAGCAGTACTTC
>TRBD1|TRBJ1-5|many|TRBV20-1
CSARAGGPNQPQHF
TGCAGTGCTAGGGCAGGGGGCCCCAATCAGCCCCAGCATTTT
>TRBD1|TRBJ2-1|-|TRBV19
CASSKGQSSYNEQFF
TGTGCCAGTAGTAAGGGACAGAGCTCCTACAATGAGCAGTTCTTC
>-|TRBJ2-3|-|TRBV7-2
CASSLEGLIANTQYF
TGTGCCAGCAGCTTAGAGGGACTTATCGCGAATACGCAGTATTTT
>-|TRBJ1-5|-|TRBV6-1
CASSEPAGASNQPQHF
TGTGCCAGCAGTGAACCCGCCGGCGCTAGCAATCAGCCCCAGCATTTT
>TRBD2|TRBJ2-1|many|TRBV5-1
CASSLGVAGYNEQFF
TGCGCCAGCAGCTTGGGGGTAGCGGGGTACAATGAGCAGTTCTTC
>-|TRBJ2-1|-|TRBV9
CASSPNSGPGKWNEQFF
TGTGCCAGCAGCCCCAACTCCGGACCCGGGAAATGGAATGAGCAGTTCTTC
>-|TRBJ2-1|-|TRBV29-1
CSVLKGMEGPLSYNEQFF
TGCAGCGTTTTGAAGGGGATGGAGGGCCCCCTCTCCTACAATGAGCAGTTCTTC
>TRBD2|TRBJ2-7|few|TRBV28
CASAPGGPYYEQYF
TGTGCCAGCGCCCCGGGGGGACCTTACTACGAGCAGTACTTC
>TRBD2|TRBJ2-3|-|TRBV4-1
CASRTSGREVTQYF
TGCGCCAGCAGGACTAGCGGGAGAGAGGTTACGCAGTATTTT
>TRBD2|TRBJ2-3|many|TRBV2
CASSRDGTSADTQYF
TGTGCCAGCAGTCGCGACGGGACTAGCGCAGATACGCAGTATTTT
>-|TRBJ2-5|many|TRBV12-3/TRBV12-4
CASSPVAGETQYF
TGTGCCAGCAGCCCAGTGGCAGGGGAGACCCAGTACTTC
>TRBD1|TRBJ1-6|few|TRBV12-3/TRBV12-4
CASNMDRLNSPLHF
TGTGCCAGCAACATGGACAGGTTGAATTCACCCCTCCACTTT
>TRBD1|TRBJ1-2|few|TRBV3-1
CASSHRQGSGYTF
TGTGCCAGCAGCCATCGACAGGGAAGTGGCTACACCTTC
>-|TRBJ2-7|few|TRBV4-1
CASSQDAGVPYEQYF
TGCGCCAGCAGCCAAGATGCTGGAGTTCCCTACGAGCAGTACTTC
>-|TRBJ2-7|few|TRBV7-9
CASSSTRYEQYF
TGTGCCAGCAGCTCCACACGCTACGAGCAGTACTTC
>-|TRBJ2-7|-|TRBV18
CASSPTIQRGYEQYF
TGTGCCAGCTCACCAACCATCCAAAGGGGTTACGAGCAGTACTTC
>TRBD2|TRBJ2-2|-|TRBV6-5
CASSYSKLAGVTGELFF
TGTGCCAGCAGTTACTCTAAACTAGCGGGAGTCACCGGGGAGCTGTTTTTT
>TRBD2|TRBJ2-1|many|TRBV28
CASRLLTSGAYNEQFF
TGTGCCAGCAGACTATTGACTAGCGGAGCCTACAATGAGCAGTTCTTC
>-|TRBJ2-3|few|TRBV5-1
CASSGRGSFGTDTQYF
TGCGCCAGCAGCGGAAGGGGCTCCTTTGGCACAGATACGCAGTATTTT
>-|TRBJ2-5|many|TRBV12-3/TRBV12-4
CASSLYLQETQYF
TGTGCCAGCAGTTTATACCTCCAAGAGACCCAGTACTTC
>TRBD1|TRBJ2-7|-|TRBV4-1
CASSQEFLGQGPYEQYF
TGCGCCAGCAGCCAAGAATTTCTAGGACAGGGTCCCTACGAGCAGTACTTC
>-|TRBJ2-1|-|TRBV25-1
CASRGRDGGYNEQFF
TGTGCCAGCAGGGGACGGGATGGGGGATACAATGAGCAGTTCTTC